The source of this TCR beta chain is a study of blood T cell repertoires in COVID-19. Overall study: The United States, Italy and Spain provided the acute and convalescent COVID-19 samples.

Recovery meant two consecutive negative NP/OP PCR tests, professional clearance, or resolved symptoms. The CDR3 contains 16 residues. Germline V lookup: CDR1 SGHDN, CDR2 FVKESK. V was clipped by 0 bases and J by 6 bases, with 14 bases between them. Generated by immunoSEQ multiplex PCR, the TCRdb table keeps only in-frame clones and is missing some. The data show roughly 160,000 clones, 82% seen once. Sequencing input: PBMCs or T cells enriched from blood (not recorded which). The gene calls are TRBV14 and TRBJ1-4; D call uncertain. The clonotype comes from a man between 60 and 75 years old who had recovered from COVID-19. The chain's CDR3 is CASSQDPAGGHEKLFF. The CDR3 nucleotides are TGTGCCAGCAGCCAAGATCCCGCGGGTGGGCATGAAAAACTGTTTTTT.